This entry lists 25 T cell receptor beta chains sequenced from one sample in a study of cytomegalovirus exposure and HLA in healthy donors (dated by TCRdb to between 2016 and 2019). Preparation of the library involved the immunoSEQ multiplex PCR assay. TCRdb re-hosts the immuneACCESS table, in-frame sequences only. Its copies lack some clones; in the studies checked, an unresolved V gene accounts for under half of them, and the cause for the rest is not known. Recorded for this sample are approximately 53,000 clones; roughly nine tenths of them occurred a single time. The ten top clones hold roughly 1.4% of the sample. The material sequenced was PBMCs. Receptor source: a man between 18 and 35 years old in good health and CMV-seronegative.

The genes are TRBV2 and TRBJ2-3; D remains unclear. The CDR3 has 9 amino acids. The germline gives CDR1 SNHLY, CDR2 FYNNEI. Trimming removed 8 bases from V and 8 bases from J, with 5 bases in between. The CDR3 loop reads CASSGTQYF. DNA of the CDR3: TGTGCCAGCTCGGGTACGCAGTATTTT. Together with reference TRBV2 and TRBJ2-3, the CDR3 gives the full variable domain: EPEVTQTPSHQVTQMGQEVILRCVPISNHLYFYWYRQILGQKVEFLVSFYNNEISEKSEIFDDQFSVERPDGSNFTLKIRSTKLEDSAMYFCASSGTQYFGPGTRLTVL.

The gene calls are TRBV28 and TRBJ1-2; D possibly corresponds to TRBD1 (5 bases). The CDR3 has 16 amino acids. The germline gives CDR1 MDHEN, CDR2 SYDVKM. V was pared by 6 bases and J by 4 bases, with 21 bases between. CDR3 residues: CASRGVYLLPSYGYTF. The CDR3 DNA follows: TGTGCCAGCAGAGGGGTCTACTTACTACCCTCCTATGGCTACACCTTC.

This sequence joins TRBV7-9 and TRBJ2-3; D gene unclear. Trimming shortened V by 3 bases and J by 0 bases, and 13 bases separated the two germline ends. The CDR3 consists of 16 residues. Germline CDR1 reads SEHNR; CDR2 reads FQNEAQ (reference sequence). For the CDR3, the DNA is TGTGCCAGCAGCTTTTTACAGATCCCTAGCACAGATACGCAGTATTTT. Encoded protein: CASSFLQIPSTDTQYF.

This clone was counted only a few times. This sequence joins TRBV6-1 and TRBJ1-4, with D perhaps TRBD1 (5 bases). The CDR3 is 15 amino acids. Germline V gives CDR1 MNHNS, CDR2 SASEGT. Trimming pared 4 bases from V and 8 bases from J, leaving 17 bases between. The CDR3 region is CASSAEAGTGEKLFF. The CDR3 bases are TGTGCCAGCAGTGCAGAGGCAGGGACTGGAGAAAAACTGTTTTTT.

The CDR3: CASSYSGLEQYF. The CDR3 DNA sequence: TGTGCCAGCAGTTACTCGGGGCTCGAGCAGTACTTC. The chain has TRBV6-6 and TRBJ2-7, with a tentative D call TRBD1 (5 bases). CDR3 length: 12 residues. The ends were cut back, 0 bases at V and 6 bases at J, with 6 bases in the middle. Looked up from germline, CDR1 is MNHNY and CDR2 is SVGAGI (reference sequence).

The J gene is TRBJ2-7, the V gene TRBV5-1; D possibly corresponds to TRBD2 (5 bases). V lost 4 bases and J 3 bases, leaving 11 bases between the germline ends. Germline values: CDR1 SGHRS, CDR2 YFSETQ. This CDR3 comprises 13 residues. The CDR3 loop is CASSQDSYYEQYF. CDR3 in DNA: TGCGCCAGCAGCCAGGACTCATACTACGAGCAGTACTTC.

The chain links TRBV27 to TRBJ2-7; D is possibly TRBD2 (5 bases). CDR3 length: 15 residues. Germline V gives CDR1 MNHEY, CDR2 SMNVEV (reference sequence). V was clipped by 1 base and J by 0 bases, with 10 bases between them. CDR3 protein: CASSLWAGSSYEQYF. DNA of the CDR3: TGTGCCAGCAGTTTATGGGCGGGTAGCTCCTACGAGCAGTACTTC.

The DNA of the CDR3 is TGTGCGACCGGGACAGGGAAAGGCTACGAGCAGTACTTC. Translation: CATGTGKGYEQYF. This rearrangement joins TRBV6-6 to TRBJ2-7; TRBD1 agrees at 9 bases. The CDR3 runs 13 residues. Germline CDR1 and CDR2: MNHNY and SVGAGI (reference sequence).

This rearrangement joins TRBV6-6 to TRBJ2-3; D is possibly TRBD1 (5 bases). The CDR3 consists of 15 residues. CDR1 and CDR2 (germline): MNHNY, SVGAGI (reference sequence). Trimming took off 6 bases at V and 0 bases at J, with 13 bases between the two ends. CDR3 nucleotides: TGTGCCAGCAGACCTACAGGTGCTAGCACAGATACGCAGTATTTT. Its protein product is CASRPTGASTDTQYF.

The chain uses TRBV5-6 and TRBJ2-7; 7 bases align to TRBD2. This CDR3 spans 13 amino acids. V lost 4 bases, J lost 6 bases, and 7 bases stayed unmatched. CDR1 is SGHDT, CDR2 YYEEEE, per germline. The CDR3 sequence is CASSRHGGTEQYF. The CDR3, as DNA: TGTGCCAGCAGCCGCCACGGGGGGACCGAGCAGTACTTC.

The chain recombines TRBV6-6 with TRBJ2-2; 11 nucleotides agree with TRBD1. Trimming at V came to 8 bases and at J to 6 bases, leaving 2 bases not matched to a gene. The length of the CDR3 is 13 residues. Germline CDR1 reads MNHNY; CDR2 reads SVGAGI (reference sequence). CDR3 amino acids: CASGQGASGELFF. The CDR3 DNA is TGTGCCAGCGGACAGGGGGCGTCCGGGGAGCTGTTTTTT.

In DNA, the CDR3 is TGTGCCAGCTCACCCGCCCGGGACAGAAACACTGAAGCTTTCTTT. Its protein is CASSPARDRNTEAFF. The chain has TRBV18 and TRBJ1-1, with TRBD1 identical over 7 bases. CDR3 length: 15 residues. Germline V gene lookup returns CDR1 KGHSH and CDR2 LQKENI. J gave up 2 bases and V 3 bases, and 6 bases lay outside the gene matches.

The CDR3 is CASSERGQTYNEQFF. The CDR3 bases are TGCGCCAGCAGTGAGCGCGGACAGACCTACAATGAGCAGTTCTTC. The V and J genes are TRBV10-2 and TRBJ2-1; maybe TRBD1 (6 bases). CDR1 WSHSY and CDR2 SAAADI come from the germline V gene. V was clipped by 2 bases and J by 2 bases, with 10 bases between them. The CDR3 contains 15 residues.

Here the CDR3 reads CASSTGTGADTEAFF. The CDR3 DNA sequence: TGTGCCAGCAGTACGGGGACAGGGGCGGACACTGAAGCTTTCTTT. The chain recombines TRBV6-5 with TRBJ1-1; 10 nucleotides match TRBD1. CDR3 length: 15 amino acids. From germline, CDR1 is MNHEY and CDR2 SVGAGI. V trimming: 5 bases; J trimming: 3 bases; junction bases outside the gene matches: 6.

CDR3 sequence: CASSLGVGVNTGELFF. DNA of the CDR3: TGTGCCAGCAGCTTGGGCGTAGGGGTGAACACCGGGGAGCTGTTTTTT. This chain connects TRBV11-2 to TRBJ2-2, with D maybe TRBD1 (5 bases). This CDR3 spans 16 amino acids. CDR1 and CDR2 (germline): SGHAT, FQNNGV. V was pared by 3 bases and J by 1 base, with 12 bases between.

The rearrangement joins TRBV10-1 to TRBJ2-3, with TRBD1 matching over 8 bases. The germline gives CDR1 WNHNN, CDR2 SYGVQD (reference sequence). The CDR3 contains 15 residues. After removal of 3 bases from V and 1 base from J, the junction contained 3 bases not matched to a gene. CDR3 sequence reads: CASSDPTGGTDTQYF. CDR3 in DNA: TGCGCCAGCAGTGACCCGACAGGGGGCACAGATACGCAGTATTTT.

This clone occurred once. This chain connects TRBV11-3 to TRBJ2-1; the D gene is possibly TRBD2 (6 bases). Deletions cut 3 bases from V and 10 bases from J, with 19 bases between. This CDR3 has 15 residues. Germline loops: CDR1 SGHNT, CDR2 YENEEA. The CDR3 DNA is TGTGCCAGCAGCTTGGGTTCCGGGAGTAGGGAAGAGCAGTTCTTC. Protein product: CASSLGSGSREEQFF.

The V call is TRBV7-9, the J call TRBJ2-6; the match to TRBD1 covers 7 bases. This CDR3 has 17 residues. The germline gives CDR1 SEHNR, CDR2 FQNEAQ (reference sequence). V was pared by 5 bases and J by 2 bases, with 9 bases of the junction left unmatched. The CDR3 loop is CASSENRGKTGANVLTF. The CDR3 region has the DNA TGTGCCAGCAGCGAGAACAGGGGAAAGACTGGGGCCAACGTCCTGACTTTC.

The chain recombines TRBV18 with TRBJ2-5; D not certain. The CDR3 has 12 amino acids. Germline assignment: CDR1 KGHSH and CDR2 LQKENI. V was cut by 1 base and J by 5 bases, with 5 bases left in between. The CDR3: CASSPQRETQYF. In DNA, the CDR3 is TGTGCCAGCTCACCACAACGGGAGACCCAGTACTTC.

The gene calls are TRBV27 and TRBJ2-5; 8 nucleotides match TRBD1. The CDR3 runs to 14 residues. V gave up 5 bases and J gave up 5 bases; unmatched junction bases: 7. CDR1 MNHEY and CDR2 SMNVEV come from the germline V gene (reference sequence). CDR3 DNA: TGTGCCAGCAGTCCACGGACAGGGCGGGAGACCCAGTACTTC. It codes for CASSPRTGRETQYF.

CDR3 loop: CASGPGGTGTNEQFF. The CDR3 DNA is TGTGCCAGCGGACCGGGGGGGACAGGGACGAATGAGCAGTTCTTC. The chain is built from TRBV7-2 and TRBJ2-1, with D perhaps matching TRBD1 (9 bases). V was shortened by 8 bases and J by 7 bases, with 21 bases between the two germline ends. There are 15 residues in the CDR3. The germline V gene has CDR1 SGHTA and CDR2 FQGNSA.

The chain employs TRBV6-6 and TRBJ1-2; no definite D call. Trimming removed 8 bases at V and 6 bases at J, with 13 bases between. The CDR3 consists of 12 residues. Germline assignment: CDR1 MNHNY and CDR2 SVGAGI (reference sequence). This CDR3 reads CASGSGANGYTF. The DNA of the CDR3 is TGTGCCAGCGGTAGCGGAGCTAATGGCTACACCTTC.

The chain combines TRBV12-5 with TRBJ2-3, with 8 bases lining up with TRBD2. From germline, CDR1 is LGHNT and CDR2 FRNRAP. Trimming cost V 0 bases and J 3 bases; bases outside gene matches: 5. CDR3 length: 16 residues. The CDR3, as DNA: TGTGCTAGTGGTTTGGTACTTTCTAGCGGGACAGATACGCAGTATTTT. It codes for CASGLVLSSGTDTQYF.

This chain joins TRBV7-6 and TRBJ1-1; a possible D gene is TRBD1 (6 bases). Germline CDR1 and CDR2: SGHVS and FNYEAQ. V lost 1 base to trimming and J lost 3 bases, with 9 bases between them. The CDR3 runs to 14 residues. CDR3 bases: TGTGCCAGCAGCTTAGTCGCAGGGGACACTGAAGCTTTCTTT. Translating gives CASSLVAGDTEAFF. The whole variable domain, remainder taken from reference TRBV7-6 and TRBJ1-1, is GAGVSQSPRYKVTKRGQDVALRCDPISGHVSLYWYRQALGQGPEFLTYFNYEAQQDKSGLPNDRFSAERPEGSISTLTIQRTEQRDSAMYRCASSLVAGDTEAFFGQGTRLTVV.

This clone was picked up one time. The chain is built from TRBV4-2 and TRBJ2-7, with 7 bases aligning to TRBD1. Germline V gives CDR1 LGHNA, CDR2 YNFKEQ. This CDR3 is 17 amino acids long. V trimming: 0 bases; J trimming: 4 bases; junction bases outside the gene matches: 12. The CDR3 sequence: CASSQDGRTGQIYEQYF. The DNA of the CDR3 is TGTGCCAGCAGCCAAGATGGTAGGACAGGTCAAATTTACGAGCAGTACTTC.